This T cell receptor beta chain comes out of a study of tumor and adjacent non-tumor tissue in lung cancer. Study at large: Around 4 million productive TCRbeta reads were obtained per sample on average.

In the case of this clonotype: The final CDR3 position lacks the conserved phenylalanine or tryptophan, pointing to a likely read error. Because the CDR3's place on the DNA is in doubt, the DNA is left out and the CDR3 is given as listed by TCRdb.

From its first to its last residue, the CDR3 has 18 amino acids. Germline assignment: CDR1 MNHNY and CDR2 SVGAGI (reference sequence). The library came from three nested PCR rounds adapted from ARM-PCR protocols. Via MiXCR, TCRdb re-called the multiplex PCR reads, giving one row per CDR3 protein. The table includes 65,000 to 85,000 distinct CDR3 sequences, 65% to 80% detected once. RNA was extracted from bulk tissue without any cell sorting. Distant lung tissue was collected more than 3 cm away from the tumor edge. Donors were chemotherapy-naive, newly diagnosed lung cancer surgical patients in China, August–late 2014.

This sequence joins TRBV6-6 and TRBJ2-2; TRBD1, the table's D call, was not compared with the DNA. Sample: distant non-tumor lung tissue. This sequence originates from a man aged 60-69 years with non-small cell lung cancer. CDR3 amino acids: CASSYRMGAGLNTGELFL.